Listed here are 14 T cell receptor beta chains from one sample, sequenced in a study of cytomegalovirus exposure and HLA in healthy donors. PCR used 60 Vbeta primers and 13 Jbeta primers. Here immunoSEQ multiplex PCR was the method, and the copy in TCRdb shows in-frame clones only, minus some. The sample carries approximately 190,000 clones, about 81% recorded once. The sequencing sample was made of PBMCs. All receptors come from a woman under 30 in good health and CMV-seronegative.

On this clone: At one of its ends the junction is not consistent with the germline gene, which may arise from a read error. The chain uses TRBV6-5 and TRBJ1-1; D is ambiguous. The CDR3 length is 12 residues. Germline CDR1 and CDR2: MNHEY and SVGAGI. The CDR3 here is CASSLFRTEPVF. CDR3 DNA sequence: TGTGCCAGCAGTCTCTTCCGAACAGAGCCAGTTTTT.

This chain uses TRBV18 with TRBJ2-7; 7 nucleotides align to TRBD2. Germline lookup yields CDR1 KGHSH and CDR2 LQKENI. Trimming took 6 bases from V and 2 from J; bases not matched to a gene: 4. The CDR3 contains 13 residues. CDR3 in amino acids: CASSGGGPYEQYF. CDR3 nucleotide sequence: TGTGCCAGCTCTGGCGGGGGACCCTACGAGCAGTACTTC.

V usage is TRBV21-1 and J usage is TRBJ2-2; TRBD2, the D gene given by the table, was not confirmed from the DNA. TRBV21-1 is a pseudogene segment. This CDR3 has 15 amino acids. The CDR3 nucleotides read TGTGCCAGCAGCAAGTGGGGGGGCGGTGGCGGGGAGCTGTTTTTT. It codes for CASSKWGGGGGELFF.

The chain carries TRBV6-6 and TRBJ2-4; TRBD2 is a possible D gene (5 bases). V gave up 7 bases and J gave up 3 bases, with 10 bases separating them. The CDR3 runs to 13 residues. CDR1 is MNHNY and CDR2 is SVGAGI in the germline V gene (reference sequence). The CDR3 region is CASTRADKNIQYF. For the CDR3, the DNA is TGTGCCAGCACGAGGGCTGACAAAAACATTCAGTACTTC.

J is TRBJ2-7 and V is TRBV28; 7 bases match TRBD1. J lost 4 bases, V lost 8 bases, and 8 bases had no gene match. The CDR3 has 13 amino acids. CDR1 is MDHEN, CDR2 SYDVKM, per germline. CDR3 coding DNA: TGTGCCAGCGGACTGTTGACAGGGTACGAGCAGTACTTC. Its translation is CASGLLTGYEQYF.

This chain joins TRBV7-6 and TRBJ2-1, with TRBD2 matching over 10 bases. The CDR3 has 14 residues. Per the germline V gene, CDR1 is SGHVS and CDR2 is FNYEAQ. V gave up 1 base and J gave up 10 bases; unmatched junction bases: 4. The CDR3 DNA sequence: TGTGCCAGCAGCTTAGGGGGACTAGCGAGCGAGCAGTTCTTC. It codes for CASSLGGLASEQFF.

The chain joins TRBV10-2 to TRBJ2-3, with TRBD2 matching over 12 bases. Germline V gene sequence: CDR1 WSHSY, CDR2 SAAADI. This CDR3 region has 16 residues. Losses at the gene ends were 8 bases for V and 4 bases for J; bases not matched to a gene: 10. CDR3 sequence: CASAETSGSTADTQYF. The CDR3 region has the DNA TGCGCCAGCGCCGAGACTAGCGGGAGTACTGCAGATACGCAGTATTTT.

This rearrangement joins TRBV13 to TRBJ2-5; 12 positions match TRBD2. CDR1 and CDR2 from the germline V gene are PRHDT and FYEKMQ (reference sequence). V shed 5 bases, J shed 2 bases, and the junction held 6 bases outside the gene matches. The CDR3 is 16 residues long. The CDR3 sequence is CASSLTSGRHQETQYF. CDR3 DNA: TGTGCCAGCAGCCTGACTAGCGGGAGACATCAAGAGACCCAGTACTTC.

Remarks on this clone: One end of the junction varies from germline; a read error may be responsible. The chain links TRBV7-9 to TRBJ2-7, with D tentatively TRBD1 (6 bases). CDR3 length: 19 residues. Germline V gene sequence: CDR1 SEHNR, CDR2 FQNEAQ (reference sequence). The CDR3 sequence: CSSSLGPVFGEGGGSEQYF. CDR3 in DNA: TGTTCCAGCAGCTTAGGGCCGGTTTTCGGCGAAGGGGGTGGGAGCGAGCAGTACTTC.

The rearrangement links TRBV6-4 to TRBJ2-1; TRBD2 might be the D (5 bases). Germline V gives CDR1 MRHNA, CDR2 SNTAGT. This CDR3 has 16 residues. Trimming shortened V by 0 bases and J by 5 bases, and 14 bases separated the two germline ends. In DNA form, the CDR3 reads TGTGCCAGCAGTGACTCGAAGCGGAATCATCACAATGAGCAGTTCTTC. It translates to CASSDSKRNHHNEQFF.

This chain joins TRBV5-1 and TRBJ1-6; D gene unclear. Germline V lookup: CDR1 SGHRS, CDR2 YFSETQ. Between the trimmed V and J ends, which lost 0 bases and 8 bases, there was a span of 12 bases. The CDR3 sequence is 15 residues long. This CDR3 reads CASSLVERTYSPLHF. The DNA for the CDR3 is TGCGCCAGCAGCTTGGTAGAACGAACCTATTCACCCCTCCACTTT.

The chain couples TRBV10-1 to TRBJ2-1; a weak D match, TRBD2 (6 bases). Germline V gene data show CDR1 as WNHNN and CDR2 as SYGVQD (reference sequence). Trimming shortened V by 7 bases and J by 6 bases, and 16 bases separated the two germline ends. This CDR3 comprises 14 residues. The CDR3 here is CASTPGGDGNEQFF. The CDR3 DNA sequence: TGCGCCAGCACCCCCGGGGGTGACGGCAATGAGCAGTTCTTC.

V gene TRBV30 combines with J gene TRBJ2-7; 14 bases are shared with TRBD2. V lost 0 bases, J lost 6 bases, and 1 base stayed unmatched. From germline, CDR1 is GTSNPN and CDR2 SVGIG (reference sequence). CDR3 size: 14 residues. Here the CDR3 reads CAWSVGTSGSEQYF. Written as DNA, the CDR3 is TGTGCCTGGAGTGTAGGGACTAGCGGGAGCGAGCAGTACTTC.

The rearrangement uses TRBV10-3 and TRBJ1-2; D not resolved. Trimming took 5 bases from V and 2 from J, leaving 9 bases between them. Germline CDR1 is ENHRY and CDR2 is SYGVKD. This CDR3 has 13 amino acids. This CDR3 is CAISNSQNYGYTF. The CDR3 region has the DNA TGTGCCATCAGTAACAGCCAGAACTATGGCTACACCTTC.